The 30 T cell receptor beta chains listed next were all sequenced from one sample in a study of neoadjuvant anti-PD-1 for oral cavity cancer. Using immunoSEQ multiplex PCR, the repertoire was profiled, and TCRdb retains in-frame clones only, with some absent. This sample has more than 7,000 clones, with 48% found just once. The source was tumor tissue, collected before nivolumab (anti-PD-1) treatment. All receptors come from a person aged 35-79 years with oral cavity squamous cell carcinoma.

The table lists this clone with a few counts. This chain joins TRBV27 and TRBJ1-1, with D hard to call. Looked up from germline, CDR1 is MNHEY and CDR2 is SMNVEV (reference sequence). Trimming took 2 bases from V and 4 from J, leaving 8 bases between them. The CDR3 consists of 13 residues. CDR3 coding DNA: TGTGCCAGCAGTTTAATGTCAGTCACTGAAGCTTTCTTT. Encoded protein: CASSLMSVTEAFF.

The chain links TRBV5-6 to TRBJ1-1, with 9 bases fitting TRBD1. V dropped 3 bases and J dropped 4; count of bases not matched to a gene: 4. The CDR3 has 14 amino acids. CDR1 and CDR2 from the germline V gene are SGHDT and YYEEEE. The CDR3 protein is CASSYRDRATEAFF. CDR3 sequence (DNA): TGTGCCAGCAGCTACCGGGACAGGGCCACTGAAGCTTTCTTT.

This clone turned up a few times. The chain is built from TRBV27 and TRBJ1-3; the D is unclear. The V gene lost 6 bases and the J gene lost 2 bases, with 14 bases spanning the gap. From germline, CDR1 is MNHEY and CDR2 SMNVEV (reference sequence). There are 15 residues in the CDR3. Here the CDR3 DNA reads TGTGCCAGCAGCCTTACAACCGGCCCTGGAAACACCATATATTTT. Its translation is CASSLTTGPGNTIYF.

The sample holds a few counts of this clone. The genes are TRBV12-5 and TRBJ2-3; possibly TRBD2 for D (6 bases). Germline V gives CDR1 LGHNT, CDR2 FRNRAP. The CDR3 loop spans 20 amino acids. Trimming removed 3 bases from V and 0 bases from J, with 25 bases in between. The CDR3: CASGLGGRATTRISTDTQYF. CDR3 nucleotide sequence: TGTGCTAGTGGTTTAGGAGGGCGGGCTACCACTCGTATTAGCACAGATACGCAGTATTTT.

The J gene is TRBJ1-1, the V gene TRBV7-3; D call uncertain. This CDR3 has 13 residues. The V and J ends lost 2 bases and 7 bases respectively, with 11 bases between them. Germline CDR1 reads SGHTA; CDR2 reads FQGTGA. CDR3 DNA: TGTGCCAGCAGCTTACGTCGGGATAGTGAAGCTTTCTTT. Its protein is CASSLRRDSEAFF.

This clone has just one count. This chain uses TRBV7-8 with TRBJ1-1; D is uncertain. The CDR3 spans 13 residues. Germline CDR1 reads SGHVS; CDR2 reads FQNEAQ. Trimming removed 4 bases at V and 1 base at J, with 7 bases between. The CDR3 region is CASSSLQNTEAFF. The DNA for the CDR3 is TGTGCCAGCAGCTCCTTACAGAACACTGAAGCTTTCTTT.

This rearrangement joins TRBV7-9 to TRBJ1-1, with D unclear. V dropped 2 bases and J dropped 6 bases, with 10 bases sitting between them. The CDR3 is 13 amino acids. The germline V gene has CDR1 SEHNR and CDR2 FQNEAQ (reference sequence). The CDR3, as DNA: TGTGCCAGCAGCTTAATAGGGTCTGCTGAAGCTTTCTTT. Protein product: CASSLIGSAEAFF.

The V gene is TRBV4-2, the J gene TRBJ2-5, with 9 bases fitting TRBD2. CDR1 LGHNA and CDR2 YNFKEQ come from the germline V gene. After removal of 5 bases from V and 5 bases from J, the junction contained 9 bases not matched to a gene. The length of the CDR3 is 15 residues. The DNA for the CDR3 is TGTGCCAGCAGCTTGGGGACTAGCCTCGGGGAGACCCAGTACTTC. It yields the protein CASSLGTSLGETQYF.

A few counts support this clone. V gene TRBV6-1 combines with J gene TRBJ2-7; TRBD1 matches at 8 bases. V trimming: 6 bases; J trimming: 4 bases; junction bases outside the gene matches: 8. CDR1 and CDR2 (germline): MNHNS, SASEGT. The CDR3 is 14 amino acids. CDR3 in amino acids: CASSFNRGLYEQYF. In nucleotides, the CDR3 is TGTGCCAGCAGCTTTAACAGGGGGTTGTACGAGCAGTACTTC.

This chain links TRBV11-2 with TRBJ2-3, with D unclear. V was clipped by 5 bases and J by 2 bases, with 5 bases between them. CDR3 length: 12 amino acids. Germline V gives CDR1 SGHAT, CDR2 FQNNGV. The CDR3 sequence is CASSRNTDTQYF. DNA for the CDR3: TGTGCCAGCAGCCGGAACACAGATACGCAGTATTTT.

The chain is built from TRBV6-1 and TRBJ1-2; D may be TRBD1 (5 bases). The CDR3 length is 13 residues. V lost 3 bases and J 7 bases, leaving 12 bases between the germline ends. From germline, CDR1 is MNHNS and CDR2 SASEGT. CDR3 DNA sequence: TGTGCCAGCAGTGACCAGGGTGCGGGTGGCTACACCTTC. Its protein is CASSDQGAGGYTF.

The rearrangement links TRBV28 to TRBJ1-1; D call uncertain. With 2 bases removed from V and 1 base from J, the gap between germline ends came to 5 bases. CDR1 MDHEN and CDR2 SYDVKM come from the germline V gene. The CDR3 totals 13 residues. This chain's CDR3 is CASSLLGNTEAFF. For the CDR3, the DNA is TGTGCCAGCAGTTTACTTGGGAACACTGAAGCTTTCTTT.

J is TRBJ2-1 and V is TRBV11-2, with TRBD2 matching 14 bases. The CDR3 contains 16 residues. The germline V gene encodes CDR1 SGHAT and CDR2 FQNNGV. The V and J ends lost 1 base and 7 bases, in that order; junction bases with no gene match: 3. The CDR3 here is CASSLGGTSGRNEQFF. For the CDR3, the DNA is TGTGCCAGCAGCTTAGGGGGGACTAGCGGGAGAAATGAGCAGTTCTTC.

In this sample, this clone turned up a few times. The CDR3 nucleotides are TGTGCCAGCAGTTTGGGTTGGGGGGCCGTAAACATTCAGTACTTC. The encoded protein is CASSLGWGAVNIQYF. The rearrangement joins TRBV28 to TRBJ2-4, with D tentatively TRBD1 or TRBD2 (6 bases each). In germline, CDR1 is MDHEN, CDR2 SYDVKM. Trimming took 3 bases from V and 6 from J, leaving 15 bases between them. The CDR3 is 15 residues long.

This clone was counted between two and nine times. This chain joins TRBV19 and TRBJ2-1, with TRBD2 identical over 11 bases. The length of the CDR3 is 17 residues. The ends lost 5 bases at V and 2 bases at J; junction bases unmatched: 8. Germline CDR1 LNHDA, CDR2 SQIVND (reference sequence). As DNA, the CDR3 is TGTGCCAGTAGTGGAAAGGGACTAGCGGAGACCTACAATGAGCAGTTCTTC. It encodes CASSGKGLAETYNEQFF.

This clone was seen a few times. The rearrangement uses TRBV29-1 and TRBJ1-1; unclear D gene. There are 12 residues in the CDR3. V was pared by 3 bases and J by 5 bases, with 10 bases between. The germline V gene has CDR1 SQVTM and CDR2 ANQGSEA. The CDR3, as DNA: TGCAGCGTTGAGTCCACGGGGACTGAAGCTTTCTTT. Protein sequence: CSVESTGTEAFF.

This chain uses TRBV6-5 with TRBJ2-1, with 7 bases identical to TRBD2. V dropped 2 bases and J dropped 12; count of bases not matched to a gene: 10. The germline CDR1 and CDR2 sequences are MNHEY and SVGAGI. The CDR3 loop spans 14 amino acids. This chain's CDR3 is CASSYAPSGPPQFF. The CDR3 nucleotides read TGTGCCAGCAGTTACGCCCCTAGCGGACCTCCGCAGTTCTTC.

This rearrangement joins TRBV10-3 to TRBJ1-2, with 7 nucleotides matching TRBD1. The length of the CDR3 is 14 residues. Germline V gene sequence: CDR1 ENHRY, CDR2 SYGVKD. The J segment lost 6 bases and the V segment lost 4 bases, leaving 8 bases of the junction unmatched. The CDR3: CAISAPGTADGYTF. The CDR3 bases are TGTGCCATCAGTGCCCCCGGGACAGCTGATGGCTACACCTTC.

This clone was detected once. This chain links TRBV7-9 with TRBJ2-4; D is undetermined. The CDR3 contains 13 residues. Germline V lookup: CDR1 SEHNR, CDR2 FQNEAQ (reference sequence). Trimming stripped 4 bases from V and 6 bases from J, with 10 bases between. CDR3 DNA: TGTGCCAGCAGCTCAACGGACGTAAACATTCAGTACTTC. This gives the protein CASSSTDVNIQYF.

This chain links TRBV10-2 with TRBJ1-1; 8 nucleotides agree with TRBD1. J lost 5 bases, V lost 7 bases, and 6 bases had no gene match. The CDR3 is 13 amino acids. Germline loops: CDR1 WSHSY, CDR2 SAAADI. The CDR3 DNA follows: TGCGCCAGCAATCCAGGGGGCCGGACTGAAGCTTTCTTT. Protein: CASNPGGRTEAFF.

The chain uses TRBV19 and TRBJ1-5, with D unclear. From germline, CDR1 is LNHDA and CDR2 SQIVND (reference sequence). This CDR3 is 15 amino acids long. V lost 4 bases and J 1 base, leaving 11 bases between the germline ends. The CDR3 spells CASSTRTGSNQPQHF. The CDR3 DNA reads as TGTGCCAGTAGTACGCGGACGGGAAGCAATCAGCCCCAGCATTTT.

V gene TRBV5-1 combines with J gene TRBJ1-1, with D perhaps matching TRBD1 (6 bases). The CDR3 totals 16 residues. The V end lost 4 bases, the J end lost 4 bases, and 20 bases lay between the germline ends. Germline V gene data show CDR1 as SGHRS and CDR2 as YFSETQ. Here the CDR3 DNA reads TGCGCCAGCAGCCTAAGGACAGACCCAACTGGCACTGAAGCTTTCTTT. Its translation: CASSLRTDPTGTEAFF.

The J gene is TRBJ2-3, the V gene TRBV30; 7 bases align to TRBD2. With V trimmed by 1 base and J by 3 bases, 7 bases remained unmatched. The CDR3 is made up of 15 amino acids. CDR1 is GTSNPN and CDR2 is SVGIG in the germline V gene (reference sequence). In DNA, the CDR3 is TGTGCCTGGAGTGAACGGGGGAGGGGAACAGATACGCAGTATTTT. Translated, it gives CAWSERGRGTDTQYF.

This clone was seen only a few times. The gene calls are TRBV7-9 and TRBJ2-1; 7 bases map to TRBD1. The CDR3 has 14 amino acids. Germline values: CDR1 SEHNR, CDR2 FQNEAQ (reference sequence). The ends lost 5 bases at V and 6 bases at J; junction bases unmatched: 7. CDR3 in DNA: TGTGCCAGCAGCGCCTCGACAGGGTTCAATGAGCAGTTCTTC. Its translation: CASSASTGFNEQFF. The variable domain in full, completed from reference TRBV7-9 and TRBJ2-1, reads DTGVSQNPRHKITKRGQNVTFRCDPISEHNRLYWYRQTLGQGPEFLTYFQNEAQLEKSRLLSDRFSAERPKGSFSTLEIQRTEQGDSAMYLCASSASTGFNEQFFGPGTRLTVL.

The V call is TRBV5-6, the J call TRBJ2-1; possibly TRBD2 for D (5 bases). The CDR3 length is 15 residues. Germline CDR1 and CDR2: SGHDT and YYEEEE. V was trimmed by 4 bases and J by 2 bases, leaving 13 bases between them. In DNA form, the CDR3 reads TGTGCCAGCAGCGCCTCTAGCTATACCTACAATGAGCAGTTCTTC. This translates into CASSASSYTYNEQFF.

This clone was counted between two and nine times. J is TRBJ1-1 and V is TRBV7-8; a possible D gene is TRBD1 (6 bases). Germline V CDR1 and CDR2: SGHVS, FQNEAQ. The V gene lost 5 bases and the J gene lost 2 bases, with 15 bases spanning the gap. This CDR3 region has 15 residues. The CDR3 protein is CASSAPGGGNTEAFF. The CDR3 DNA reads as TGTGCCAGCAGCGCGCCCGGGGGCGGAAACACTGAAGCTTTCTTT.

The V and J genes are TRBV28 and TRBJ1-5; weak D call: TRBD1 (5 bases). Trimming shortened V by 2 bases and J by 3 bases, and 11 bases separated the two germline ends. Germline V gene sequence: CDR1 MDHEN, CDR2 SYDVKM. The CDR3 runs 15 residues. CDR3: CASSLSGGSNQPQHF. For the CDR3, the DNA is TGTGCCAGCAGTTTAAGCGGGGGGTCCAATCAGCCCCAGCATTTT.

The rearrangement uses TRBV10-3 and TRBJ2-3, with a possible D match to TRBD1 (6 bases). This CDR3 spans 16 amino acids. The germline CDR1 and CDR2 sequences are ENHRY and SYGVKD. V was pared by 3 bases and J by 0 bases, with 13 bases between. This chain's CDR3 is CAISERVGASTDTQYF. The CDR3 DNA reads TGTGCCATCAGTGAAAGGGTGGGGGCTAGCACAGATACGCAGTATTTT.

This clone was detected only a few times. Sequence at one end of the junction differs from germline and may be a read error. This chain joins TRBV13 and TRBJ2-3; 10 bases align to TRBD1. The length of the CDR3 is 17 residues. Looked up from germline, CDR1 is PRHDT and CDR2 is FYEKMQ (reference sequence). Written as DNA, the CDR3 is TGTGCCAGCAGCCTACGGTGGGGGGACAGGGGCACCGATACGCAGTATTTT. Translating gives CASSLRWGDRGTDTQYF.

In DNA, the CDR3 is TGTGCCAGCAGTGATTATAGCAATCAGCCCCAGCATTTT. Translating it yields CASSDYSNQPQHF. V usage is TRBV28 and J usage is TRBJ1-5; D is ambiguous. The CDR3 contains 13 residues. V was cut by 5 bases and J by 0 bases, with 5 bases left in between. CDR1 is MDHEN, CDR2 SYDVKM, per germline. Full variable domain (outside the CDR3, taken from reference TRBV28 and TRBJ1-5): DVKVTQSSRYLVKRTGEKVFLECVQDMDHENMFWYRQDPGLGLRLIYFSYDVKMKEKGDIPEGYSVSREKKERFSLILESASTNQTSMYLCASSDYSNQPQHFGDGTRLSIL.